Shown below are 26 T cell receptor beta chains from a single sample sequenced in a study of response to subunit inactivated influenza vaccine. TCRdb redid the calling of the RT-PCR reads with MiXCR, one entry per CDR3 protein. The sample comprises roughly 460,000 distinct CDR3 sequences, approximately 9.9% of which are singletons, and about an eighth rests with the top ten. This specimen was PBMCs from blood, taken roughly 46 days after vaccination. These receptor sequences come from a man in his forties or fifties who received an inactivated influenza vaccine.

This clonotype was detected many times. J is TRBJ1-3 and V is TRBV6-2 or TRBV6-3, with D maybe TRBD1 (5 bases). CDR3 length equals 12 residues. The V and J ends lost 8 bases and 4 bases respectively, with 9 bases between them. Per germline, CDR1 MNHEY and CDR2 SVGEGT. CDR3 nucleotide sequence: TGTGCCAGCGCCCGGACAGGAAACACCATATATTTT. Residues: CASARTGNTIYF.

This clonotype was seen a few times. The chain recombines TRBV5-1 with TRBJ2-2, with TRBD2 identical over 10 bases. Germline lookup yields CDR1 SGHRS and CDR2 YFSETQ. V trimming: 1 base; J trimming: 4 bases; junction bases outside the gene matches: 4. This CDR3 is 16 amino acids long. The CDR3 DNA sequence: TGCGCCAGCAGCTTGAGCGGGGGGGCAGGCACCGGGGAGCTGTTTTTT. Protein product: CASSLSGGAGTGELFF.

The CDR3 region has the DNA TGTGCCACGGGACAGGGGGCACGGTCGGAGACCCAGTACTTC. Amino acid sequence: CATGQGARSETQYF. This chain uses TRBV10-3 with TRBJ2-5; 12 bases map to TRBD1. Trimming took 10 bases from V and 5 from J; bases not matched to a gene: 8. The CDR3 length is 14 residues. From germline, CDR1 is ENHRY and CDR2 SYGVKD.

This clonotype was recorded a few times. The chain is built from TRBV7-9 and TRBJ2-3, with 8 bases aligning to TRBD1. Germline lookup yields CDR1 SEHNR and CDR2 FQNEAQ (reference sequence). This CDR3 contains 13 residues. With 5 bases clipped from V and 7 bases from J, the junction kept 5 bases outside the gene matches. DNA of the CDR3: TGTGCCAGCAGCCCCGGACAGGGTAATACGCAGTATTTT. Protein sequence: CASSPGQGNTQYF.

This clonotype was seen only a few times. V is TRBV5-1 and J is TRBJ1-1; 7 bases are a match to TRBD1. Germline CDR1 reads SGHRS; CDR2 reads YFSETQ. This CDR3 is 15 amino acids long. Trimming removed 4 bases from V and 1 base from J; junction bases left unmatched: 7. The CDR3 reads CASSTNRGGNTEAFF. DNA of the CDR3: TGCGCCAGCAGCACGAACAGGGGCGGGAACACTGAAGCTTTCTTT.

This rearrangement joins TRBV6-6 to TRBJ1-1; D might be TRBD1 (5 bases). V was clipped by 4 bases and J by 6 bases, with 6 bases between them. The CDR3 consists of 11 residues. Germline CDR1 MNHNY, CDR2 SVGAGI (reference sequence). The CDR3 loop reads CASSWGPEAFF. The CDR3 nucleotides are TGTGCCAGCAGTTGGGGACCTGAAGCTTTCTTT.

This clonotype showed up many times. The CDR3 loop reads CASSWEGEQFF. The CDR3 nucleotides read TGCGCCAGCAGCTGGGAGGGTGAGCAGTTCTTC. The chain links TRBV5-1 to TRBJ2-1; 7 bases are a match to TRBD2. Germline V gene lookup returns CDR1 SGHRS and CDR2 YFSETQ. CDR3 length: 11 residues. V shed 3 bases, J shed 9 bases, and the junction held 0 bases outside the gene matches.

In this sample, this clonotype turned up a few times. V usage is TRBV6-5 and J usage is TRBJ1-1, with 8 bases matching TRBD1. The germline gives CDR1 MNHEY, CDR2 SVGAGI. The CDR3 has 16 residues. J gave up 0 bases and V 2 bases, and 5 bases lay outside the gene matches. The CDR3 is CASSYLMTGVNTEAFF. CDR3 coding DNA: TGTGCCAGCAGTTACCTTATGACAGGGGTGAACACTGAAGCTTTCTTT.

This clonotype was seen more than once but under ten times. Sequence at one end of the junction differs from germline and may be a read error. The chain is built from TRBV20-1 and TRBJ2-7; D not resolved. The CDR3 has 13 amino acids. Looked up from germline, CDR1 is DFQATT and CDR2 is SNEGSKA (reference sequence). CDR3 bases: TGCAGTGCTAGGGGGTCTGCCTCCCACGAGCAGTACTTC. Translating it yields CSARGSASHEQYF.

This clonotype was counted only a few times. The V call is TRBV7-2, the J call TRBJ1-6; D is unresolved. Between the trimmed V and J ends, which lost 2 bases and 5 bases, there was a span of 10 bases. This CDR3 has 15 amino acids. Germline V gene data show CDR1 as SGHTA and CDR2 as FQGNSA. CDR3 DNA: TGTGCCAGCAGCTTATGGGCACGGGATAATTCACCCCTCCACTTT. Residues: CASSLWARDNSPLHF.

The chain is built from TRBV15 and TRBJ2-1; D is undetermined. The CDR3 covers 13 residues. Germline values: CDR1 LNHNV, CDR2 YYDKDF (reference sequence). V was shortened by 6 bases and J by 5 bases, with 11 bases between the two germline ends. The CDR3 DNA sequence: TGTGCCACCAGTCAGGCGCTCGACAATGAGCAGTTCTTC. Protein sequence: CATSQALDNEQFF.

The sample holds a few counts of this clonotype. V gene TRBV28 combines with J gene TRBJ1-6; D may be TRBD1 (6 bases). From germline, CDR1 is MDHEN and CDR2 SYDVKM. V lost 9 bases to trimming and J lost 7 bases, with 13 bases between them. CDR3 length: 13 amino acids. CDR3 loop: CASLDSLNSPLHF. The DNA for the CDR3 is TGTGCCAGTCTGGACAGCTTGAATTCACCCCTCCACTTT.

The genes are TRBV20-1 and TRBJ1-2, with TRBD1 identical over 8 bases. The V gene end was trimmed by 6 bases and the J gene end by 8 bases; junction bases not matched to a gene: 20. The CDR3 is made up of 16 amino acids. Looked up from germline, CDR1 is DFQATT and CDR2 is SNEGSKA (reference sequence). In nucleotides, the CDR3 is TGCAGTGCCCCTGTCCCTGGGGCAGGGGGCATAGGGGGCTACACCTTC. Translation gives CSAPVPGAGGIGGYTF.

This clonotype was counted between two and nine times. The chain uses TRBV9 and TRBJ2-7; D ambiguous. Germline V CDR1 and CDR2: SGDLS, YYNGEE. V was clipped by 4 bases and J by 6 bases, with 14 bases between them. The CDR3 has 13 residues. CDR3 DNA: TGTGCCAGCAGCACAGCGTGGTATGGCGAGCAGTACTTC. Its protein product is CASSTAWYGEQYF.

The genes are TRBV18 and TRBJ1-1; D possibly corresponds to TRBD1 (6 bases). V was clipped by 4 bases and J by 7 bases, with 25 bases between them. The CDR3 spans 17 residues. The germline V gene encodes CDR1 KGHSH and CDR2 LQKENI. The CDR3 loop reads CASSLTPPHRASGEAFF. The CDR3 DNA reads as TGTGCCAGCTCACTGACCCCCCCACACAGGGCCTCCGGTGAAGCTTTCTTT.

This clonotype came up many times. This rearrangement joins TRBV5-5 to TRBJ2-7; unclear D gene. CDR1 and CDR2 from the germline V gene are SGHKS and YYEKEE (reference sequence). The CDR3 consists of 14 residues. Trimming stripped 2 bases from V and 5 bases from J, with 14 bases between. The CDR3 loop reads CASSFNYPGHEQYF. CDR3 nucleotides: TGTGCCAGCAGCTTCAACTATCCGGGCCACGAGCAGTACTTC.

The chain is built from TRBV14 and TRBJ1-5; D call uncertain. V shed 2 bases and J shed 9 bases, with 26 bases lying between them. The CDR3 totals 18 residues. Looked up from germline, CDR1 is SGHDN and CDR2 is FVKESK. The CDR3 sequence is CASSQLPGRVSRFSPQHF. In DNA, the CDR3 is TGTGCCAGCAGCCAACTTCCGGGGAGGGTGTCCCGCTTCTCGCCCCAGCATTTT.

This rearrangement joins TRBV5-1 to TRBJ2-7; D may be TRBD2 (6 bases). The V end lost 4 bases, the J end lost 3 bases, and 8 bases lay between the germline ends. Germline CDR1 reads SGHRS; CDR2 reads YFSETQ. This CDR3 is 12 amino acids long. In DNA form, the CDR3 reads TGCGCCAGCAGCGTGGGGGGCTACGAGCAGTACTTC. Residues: CASSVGGYEQYF.

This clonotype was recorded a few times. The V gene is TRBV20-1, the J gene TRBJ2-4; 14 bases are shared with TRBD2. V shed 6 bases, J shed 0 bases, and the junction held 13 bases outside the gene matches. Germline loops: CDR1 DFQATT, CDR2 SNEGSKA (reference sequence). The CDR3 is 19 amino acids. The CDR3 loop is CSAIKAGTSGGLAKNIQYF. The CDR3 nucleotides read TGCAGTGCCATTAAGGCCGGGACTAGCGGGGGTTTAGCCAAAAACATTCAGTACTTC.

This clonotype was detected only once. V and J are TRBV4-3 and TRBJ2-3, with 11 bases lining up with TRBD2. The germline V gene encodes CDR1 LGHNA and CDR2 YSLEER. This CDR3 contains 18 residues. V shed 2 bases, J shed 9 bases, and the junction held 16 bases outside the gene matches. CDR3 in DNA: TGCGCCAGCAGCCAATCCCTAGCGGGGGGACCTGTATGGGCCACGCAGTATTTT. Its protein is CASSQSLAGGPVWATQYF.

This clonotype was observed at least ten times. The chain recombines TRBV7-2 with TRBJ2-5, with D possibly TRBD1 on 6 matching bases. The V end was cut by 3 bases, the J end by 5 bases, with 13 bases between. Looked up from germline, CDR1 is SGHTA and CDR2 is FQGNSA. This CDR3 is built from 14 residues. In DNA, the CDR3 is TGTGCCAGCAGCTTTAGGGGGAGTCGGGAGACCCAGTACTTC. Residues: CASSFRGSRETQYF. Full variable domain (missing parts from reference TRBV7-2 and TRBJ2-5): GAGVSQSPSNKVTEKGKDVELRCDPISGHTALYWYRQSLGQGLEFLIYFQGNSAPDKSGLPSDRFSAERTGGSVSTLTIQRTQQEDSAVYLCASSFRGSRETQYFGPGTRLLVL.

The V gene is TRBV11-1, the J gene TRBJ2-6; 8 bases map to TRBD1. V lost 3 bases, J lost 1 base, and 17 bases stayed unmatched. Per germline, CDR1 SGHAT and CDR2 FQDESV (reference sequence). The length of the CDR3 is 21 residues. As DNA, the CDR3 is TGTGCCAGCAGCTTCGTCACGTACAGGACAGGGAGGTGGTCTGGGGCCAACGTCCTGACTTTC. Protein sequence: CASSFVTYRTGRWSGANVLTF.

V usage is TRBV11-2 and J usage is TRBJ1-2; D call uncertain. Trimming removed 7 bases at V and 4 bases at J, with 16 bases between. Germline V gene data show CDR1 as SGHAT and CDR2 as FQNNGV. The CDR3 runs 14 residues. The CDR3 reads CASTLGSGGYGYTF. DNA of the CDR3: TGTGCCAGCACTCTAGGATCGGGCGGCTATGGCTACACCTTC.

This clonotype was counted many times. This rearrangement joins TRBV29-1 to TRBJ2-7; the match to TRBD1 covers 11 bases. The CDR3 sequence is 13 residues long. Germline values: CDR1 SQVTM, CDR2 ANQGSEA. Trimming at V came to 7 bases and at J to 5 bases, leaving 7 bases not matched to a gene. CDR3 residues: CSAMRDRGNEQYF. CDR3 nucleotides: TGCAGCGCCATGCGGGACAGGGGGAACGAGCAGTACTTC.

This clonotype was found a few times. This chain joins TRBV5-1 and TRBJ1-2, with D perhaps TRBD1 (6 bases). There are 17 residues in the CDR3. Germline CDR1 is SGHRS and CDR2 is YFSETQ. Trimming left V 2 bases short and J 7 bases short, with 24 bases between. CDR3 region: CASSFRGLTSGDFGYTF. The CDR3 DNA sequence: TGCGCCAGCAGCTTCCGAGGGCTGACATCAGGGGACTTTGGCTACACCTTC.

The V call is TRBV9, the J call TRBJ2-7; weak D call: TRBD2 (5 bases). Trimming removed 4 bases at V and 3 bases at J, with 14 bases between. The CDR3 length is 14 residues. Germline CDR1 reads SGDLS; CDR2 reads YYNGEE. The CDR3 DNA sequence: TGTGCCAGCAGCCGGAGCGGTGAGAGCTACGAGCAGTACTTC. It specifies CASSRSGESYEQYF.